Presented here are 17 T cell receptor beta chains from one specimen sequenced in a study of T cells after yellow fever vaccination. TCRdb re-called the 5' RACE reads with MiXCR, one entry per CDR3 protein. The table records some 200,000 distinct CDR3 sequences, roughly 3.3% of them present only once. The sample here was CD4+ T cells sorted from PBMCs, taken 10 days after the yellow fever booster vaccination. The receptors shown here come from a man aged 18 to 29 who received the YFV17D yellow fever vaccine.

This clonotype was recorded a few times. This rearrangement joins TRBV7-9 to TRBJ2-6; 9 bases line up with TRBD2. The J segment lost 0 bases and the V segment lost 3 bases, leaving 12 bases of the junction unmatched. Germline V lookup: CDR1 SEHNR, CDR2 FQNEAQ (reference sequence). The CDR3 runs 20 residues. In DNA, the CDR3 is TGTGCCAGCAGCTTGGAAAGCGGGGGGCATACGCACTCTGGGGCCAACGTCCTGACTTTC. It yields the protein CASSLESGGHTHSGANVLTF.

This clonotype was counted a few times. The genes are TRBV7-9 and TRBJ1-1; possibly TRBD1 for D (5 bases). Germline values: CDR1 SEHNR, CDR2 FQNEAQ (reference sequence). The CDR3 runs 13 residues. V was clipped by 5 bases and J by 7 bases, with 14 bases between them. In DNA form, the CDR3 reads TGTGCCAGCAGCAACAGACAGTCTGATGAAGCTTTCTTT. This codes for CASSNRQSDEAFF.

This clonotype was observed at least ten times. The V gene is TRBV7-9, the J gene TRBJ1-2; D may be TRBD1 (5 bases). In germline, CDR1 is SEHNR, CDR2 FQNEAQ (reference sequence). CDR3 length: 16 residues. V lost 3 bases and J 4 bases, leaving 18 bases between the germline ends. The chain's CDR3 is CASSFGASSGTYGYTF. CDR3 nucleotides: TGTGCCAGCAGCTTTGGGGCGAGCTCAGGGACCTATGGCTACACCTTC.

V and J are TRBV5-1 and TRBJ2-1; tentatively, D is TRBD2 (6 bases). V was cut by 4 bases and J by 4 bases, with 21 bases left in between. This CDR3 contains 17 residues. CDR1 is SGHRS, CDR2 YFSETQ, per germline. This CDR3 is CASSGAAGRRRYNEQFF. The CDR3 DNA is TGCGCCAGCAGCGGGGCGGCAGGGAGGCGTCGGTACAATGAGCAGTTCTTC.

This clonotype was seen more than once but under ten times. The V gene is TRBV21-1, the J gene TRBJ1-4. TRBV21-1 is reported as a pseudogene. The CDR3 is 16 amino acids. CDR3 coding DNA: TGTGCCAGCAGCATGGGGAGGCAGGTCACTAATGAAAAACTGTTTTTT. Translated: CASSMGRQVTNEKLFF.

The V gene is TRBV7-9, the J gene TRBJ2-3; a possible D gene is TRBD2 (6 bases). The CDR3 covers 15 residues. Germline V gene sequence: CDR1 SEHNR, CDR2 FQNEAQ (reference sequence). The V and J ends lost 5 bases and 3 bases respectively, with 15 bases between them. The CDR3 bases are TGTGCCAGCAGCCGGGGGACGGTGAGAACAGATACGCAGTATTTT. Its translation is CASSRGTVRTDTQYF. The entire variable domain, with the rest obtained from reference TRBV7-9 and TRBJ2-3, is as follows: DTGVSQNPRHKITKRGQNVTFRCDPISEHNRLYWYRQTLGQGPEFLTYFQNEAQLEKSRLLSDRFSAERPKGSFSTLEIQRTEQGDSAMYLCASSRGTVRTDTQYFGPGTRLTVL.

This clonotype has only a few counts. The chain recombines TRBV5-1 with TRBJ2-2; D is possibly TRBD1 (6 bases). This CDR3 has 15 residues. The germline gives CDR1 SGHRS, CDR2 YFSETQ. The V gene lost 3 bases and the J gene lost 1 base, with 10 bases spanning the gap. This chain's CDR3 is CASSSATGNTGELFF. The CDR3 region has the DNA TGCGCCAGCAGCTCGGCGACAGGGAACACCGGGGAGCTGTTTTTT.

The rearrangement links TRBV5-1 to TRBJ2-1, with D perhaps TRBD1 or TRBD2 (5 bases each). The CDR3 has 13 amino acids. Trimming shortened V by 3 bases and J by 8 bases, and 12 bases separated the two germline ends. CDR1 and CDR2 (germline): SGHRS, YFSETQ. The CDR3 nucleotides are TGCGCCAGCAGCTCACTTGTGGGGGATGAGCAGTTCTTC. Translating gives CASSSLVGDEQFF.

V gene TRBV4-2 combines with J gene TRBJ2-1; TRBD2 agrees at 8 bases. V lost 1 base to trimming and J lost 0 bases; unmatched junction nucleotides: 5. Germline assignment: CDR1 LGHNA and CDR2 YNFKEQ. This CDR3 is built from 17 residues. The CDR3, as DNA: TGTGCCAGCAGCCAAGCTTTAGCGGGAAACTCCTACAATGAGCAGTTCTTC. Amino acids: CASSQALAGNSYNEQFF.

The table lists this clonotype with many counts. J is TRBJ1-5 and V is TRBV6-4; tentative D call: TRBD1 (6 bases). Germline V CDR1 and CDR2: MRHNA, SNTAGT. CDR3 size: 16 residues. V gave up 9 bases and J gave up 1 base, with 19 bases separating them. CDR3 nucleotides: TGTGCCAGGAAAATGGACAGCCCGGGAAGCAATCAGCCCCAGCATTTT. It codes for CARKMDSPGSNQPQHF.

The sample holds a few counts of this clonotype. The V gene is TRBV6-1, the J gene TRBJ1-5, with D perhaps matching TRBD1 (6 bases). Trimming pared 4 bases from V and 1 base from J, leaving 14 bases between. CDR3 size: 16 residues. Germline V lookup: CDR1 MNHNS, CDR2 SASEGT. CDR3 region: CASSGGVRGSNQPQHF. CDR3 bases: TGTGCCAGCAGTGGAGGCGTCAGGGGAAGCAATCAGCCCCAGCATTTT.

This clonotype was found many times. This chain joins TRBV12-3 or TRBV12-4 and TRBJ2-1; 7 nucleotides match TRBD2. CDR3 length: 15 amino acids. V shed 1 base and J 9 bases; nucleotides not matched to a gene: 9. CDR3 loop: CASSLDRGDRGEQFF. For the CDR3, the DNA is TGTGCCAGCAGTTTAGATCGGGGGGACCGCGGTGAGCAGTTCTTC.

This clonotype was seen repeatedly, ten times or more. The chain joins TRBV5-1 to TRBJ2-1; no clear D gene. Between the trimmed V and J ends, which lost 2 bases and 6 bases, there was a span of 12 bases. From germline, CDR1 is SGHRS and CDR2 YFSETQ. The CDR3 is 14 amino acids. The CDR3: CASSLSTSFNEQFF. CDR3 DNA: TGCGCCAGCAGCTTATCGACATCATTCAATGAGCAGTTCTTC.

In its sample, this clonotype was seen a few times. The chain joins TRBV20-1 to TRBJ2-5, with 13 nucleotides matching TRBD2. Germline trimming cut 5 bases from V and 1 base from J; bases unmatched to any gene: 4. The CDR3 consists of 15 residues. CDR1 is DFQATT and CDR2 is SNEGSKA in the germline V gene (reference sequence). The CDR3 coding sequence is TGCAGTGCTCGGCGACTAGCGGGGGGCCAAGAGACCCAGTACTTC. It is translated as CSARRLAGGQETQYF.

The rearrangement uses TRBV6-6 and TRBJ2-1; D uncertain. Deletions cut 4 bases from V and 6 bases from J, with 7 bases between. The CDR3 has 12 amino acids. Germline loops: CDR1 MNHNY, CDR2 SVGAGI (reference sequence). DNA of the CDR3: TGTGCCAGCAGTTCAAGAGGCAATGAGCAGTTCTTC. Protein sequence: CASSSRGNEQFF.

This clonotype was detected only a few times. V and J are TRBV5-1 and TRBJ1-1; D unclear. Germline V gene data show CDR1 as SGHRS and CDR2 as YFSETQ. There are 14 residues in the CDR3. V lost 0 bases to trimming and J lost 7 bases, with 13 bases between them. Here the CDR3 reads CASSLVSPNYEAFF. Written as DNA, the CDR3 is TGCGCCAGCAGCTTGGTTTCACCCAATTATGAAGCTTTCTTT. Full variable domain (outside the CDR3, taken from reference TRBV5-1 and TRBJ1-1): KAGVTQTPRYLIKTRGQQVTLSCSPISGHRSVSWYQQTPGQGLQFLFEYFSETQRNKGNFPGRFSGRQFSNSRSEMNVSTLELGDSALYLCASSLVSPNYEAFFGQGTRLTVV.

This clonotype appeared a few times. This chain's CDR3 is CSAIGGRGVFNEQFF. The DNA for the CDR3 is TGCAGTGCTATTGGCGGCAGGGGGGTTTTCAATGAGCAGTTCTTC. This sequence joins TRBV20-1 and TRBJ2-1; D perhaps matches TRBD1 (7 bases). The germline V gene has CDR1 DFQATT and CDR2 SNEGSKA (reference sequence). Trimming removed 4 bases at V and 6 bases at J, with 19 bases between. This CDR3 has 15 amino acids.